The 27 T cell receptor beta chains below were found in one sample sequenced in a study of blood T cell repertoires in COVID-19 (dated by TCRdb to about 2020). To prepare the library, the immunoSEQ multiplex PCR assay was applied. Entries here come from immuneACCESS through TCRdb and include only in-frame sequences with V and J called. Some clones fail to appear in such tables; in the studies checked, an unresolved V gene covers under half of the shortfall, and the cause of the remainder is unknown. The sample table records over 85,000 clones; about 87% of these occur just once. Roughly 5.1% of the sample is in the top ten clones. The source material was peripheral blood. Source of these receptors: a middle-aged man with acute or convalescent COVID-19.

The rearrangement uses TRBV6-2 or TRBV6-3 and TRBJ1-1, with TRBD1 matching 7 bases. The V gene's germline CDR1 is MNHEY and CDR2 SVGEGT. The CDR3 loop spans 13 amino acids. The V segment lost 2 bases and the J segment 3 bases; nucleotides outside the gene matches: 0. CDR3 sequence: CASSYDRDTEAFF. CDR3 coding DNA: TGTGCCAGCAGTTACGACAGGGACACTGAAGCTTTCTTT.

This clone was counted a single time. The chain uses TRBV7-6 and TRBJ2-7; no clear D. The CDR3 covers 12 residues. Germline V gives CDR1 SGHVS, CDR2 FNYEAQ. Trimming cost V 4 bases and J 2 bases, with 6 bases left between them. The CDR3 loop is CASSSKTYEQYF. CDR3 coding DNA: TGTGCCAGCAGCTCAAAAACCTACGAGCAGTACTTC.

This clone was seen a single time. J is TRBJ1-1 and V is TRBV5-1; 7 bases match TRBD1. Germline V gene data show CDR1 as SGHRS and CDR2 as YFSETQ. The CDR3 consists of 13 residues. Losses at the gene ends were 4 bases for V and 0 bases for J; bases not matched to a gene: 0. CDR3 sequence: CASSTGVNTEAFF. CDR3 bases: TGCGCCAGCAGCACAGGGGTGAACACTGAAGCTTTCTTT.

The CDR3 here is CASSNPGQGAGYEQYF. CDR3 DNA: TGTGCCAGTAGTAACCCGGGACAGGGGGCCGGCTACGAGCAGTACTTC. V and J are TRBV19 and TRBJ2-7; TRBD1 matches 12 bases. V dropped 4 bases and J dropped 3; count of bases not matched to a gene: 7. Germline V gene sequence: CDR1 LNHDA, CDR2 SQIVND (reference sequence). The CDR3 covers 16 residues.

V and J are TRBV6-1 and TRBJ2-2; 9 nucleotides align to TRBD2. Trimming at V came to 0 bases and at J to 7 bases, leaving 9 bases not matched to a gene. In germline, CDR1 is MNHNS, CDR2 SASEGT. The CDR3 is 17 residues long. This chain's CDR3 is CASSEALGGRGSGELFF. The CDR3 nucleotides are TGTGCCAGCAGTGAAGCTTTGGGCGGGAGGGGAAGCGGGGAGCTGTTTTTT.

The gene calls are TRBV30 and TRBJ1-6; 9 bases match TRBD1. CDR1 and CDR2 from the germline V gene are GTSNPN and SVGIG (reference sequence). Trimming at V came to 3 bases and at J to 7 bases, leaving 7 bases not matched to a gene. The CDR3 spans 15 residues. This CDR3 is CAWRGDRARNSPLHF. CDR3 coding DNA: TGTGCCTGGAGGGGGGACAGGGCTAGAAATTCACCCCTCCACTTT.

The chain combines TRBV3-1 (or the pseudogene TRBV3-2) with TRBJ2-7; 7 bases align to TRBD2. This CDR3 spans 16 amino acids. V gave up 0 bases and J gave up 3 bases; unmatched junction bases: 8. Germline CDR1 is LGHDT and CDR2 is YNNKEL (reference sequence). In DNA form, the CDR3 reads TGTGCCAGCAGCCAAGATTGGCGGGAGTTCATCTACGAGCAGTACTTC. Encoded protein: CASSQDWREFIYEQYF.

V is TRBV11-2 and J is TRBJ1-1; D gene ambiguous. V lost 1 base and J 3 bases, leaving 18 bases between the germline ends. CDR3 length: 17 amino acids. CDR1 and CDR2 (germline): SGHAT, FQNNGV. The CDR3 is CASSLGYFEGVDTEAFF. As DNA, the CDR3 is TGTGCCAGCAGCTTAGGGTATTTCGAGGGCGTTGACACTGAAGCTTTCTTT.

The V and J genes are TRBV30 and TRBJ1-6, with a weak D call TRBD1 (6 bases). V lost 7 bases and J 9 bases, leaving 19 bases between the germline ends. Germline V gene sequence: CDR1 GTSNPN, CDR2 SVGIG (reference sequence). The CDR3 sequence is 14 residues long. The CDR3 nucleotides read TGTGCCTTACAGCCGAGTGGGGGCGGTTCACCCCTCCACTTT. It is translated as CALQPSGGGSPLHF. The whole variable domain, remainder taken from reference TRBV30 and TRBJ1-6, is SQTIHQWPATLVQPVGSPLSLECTVEGTSNPNLYWYRQAAGRGLQLLFYSVGIGQISSEVPQNLSASRPQDRQFILSSKKLLLSDSGFYLCALQPSGGGSPLHFGNGTRLTVT.

J is TRBJ1-2 and V is TRBV6-1; D gene unclear. The CDR3 runs 13 residues. In germline, CDR1 is MNHNS, CDR2 SASEGT. Trimming cost V 3 bases and J 4 bases, with 9 bases left between them. CDR3 DNA: TGTGCCAGCAGTGAGGGCAGCCCCTATGGCTACACCTTC. It yields the protein CASSEGSPYGYTF.

This chain joins TRBV6-4 and TRBJ1-1; D uncertain. The germline V gene encodes CDR1 MRHNA and CDR2 SNTAGT. Trimming removed 6 bases from V and 1 base from J, with 9 bases in between. There are 13 residues in the CDR3. CDR3 in amino acids: CASRFEENTEAFF. In nucleotides, the CDR3 is TGTGCCAGCAGGTTTGAGGAGAACACTGAAGCTTTCTTT.

J is TRBJ1-2 and V is TRBV27; 7 nucleotides align to TRBD1. CDR3 length: 14 residues. V trimming: 5 bases; J trimming: 2 bases; junction bases outside the gene matches: 5. Germline assignment: CDR1 MNHEY and CDR2 SMNVEV (reference sequence). The chain's CDR3 is CASSPDRANYGYTF. DNA of the CDR3: TGTGCCAGCAGTCCCGACAGGGCGAACTATGGCTACACCTTC.

V gene TRBV7-8 combines with J gene TRBJ2-3; D ambiguous. The V end was cut by 1 base, the J end by 2 bases, with 10 bases between. The CDR3 is made up of 15 amino acids. Germline loops: CDR1 SGHVS, CDR2 FQNEAQ. CDR3: CASSLDSSSTDTQYF. In DNA, the CDR3 is TGTGCCAGCAGCTTAGATTCATCATCCACAGATACGCAGTATTTT.

The J gene is TRBJ1-5, the V gene TRBV5-1, with 8 nucleotides matching TRBD1. With V trimmed by 4 bases and J by 0 bases, 3 bases remained unmatched. The CDR3 contains 15 residues. From germline, CDR1 is SGHRS and CDR2 YFSETQ. CDR3 loop: CASSPGTGSNQPQHF. CDR3 bases: TGCGCCAGCAGCCCCGGGACAGGTAGCAATCAGCCCCAGCATTTT.

The rearrangement links TRBV3-1 (or the pseudogene TRBV3-2) to TRBJ1-2, with 8 bases lining up with TRBD1. The CDR3 spans 17 residues. The trim removed 5 bases at V and 6 bases at J, leaving 17 bases unmatched. CDR1 LGHDT and CDR2 YNNKEL come from the germline V gene (reference sequence). Here the CDR3 DNA reads TGTGCCAGCAGCTCCAGCAGGGGGCGATTAGCTATCCATGGCTACACCTTC. Its protein is CASSSSRGRLAIHGYTF.

This clone was found once. The genes are TRBV19 and TRBJ2-3, with D perhaps TRBD2 (5 bases). Germline CDR1 LNHDA, CDR2 SQIVND (reference sequence). Trimming stripped 10 bases from V and 0 bases from J, with 14 bases between. The CDR3 sequence is 14 residues long. This CDR3 is CATSPQASTDTQYF. CDR3 in DNA: TGTGCCACTAGCCCGCAGGCTAGCACAGATACGCAGTATTTT.

The CDR3 loop is CASSESSWGGYQPQHF. In DNA form, the CDR3 reads TGCGCCAGCAGTGAGTCGAGCTGGGGAGGGTACCAGCCCCAGCATTTT. The rearrangement uses TRBV10-2 and TRBJ1-5, with D uncertain. This CDR3 has 16 amino acids. With 0 bases removed from V and 7 bases from J, the gap between germline ends came to 16 bases. Germline V gene lookup returns CDR1 WSHSY and CDR2 SAAADI.

The gene calls are TRBV14 and TRBJ2-7; possibly TRBD2 for D (5 bases). Germline V CDR1 and CDR2: SGHDN, FVKESK. The CDR3 runs 13 residues. Trimming removed 4 bases from V and 7 bases from J, with 14 bases in between. For the CDR3, the DNA is TGTGCCAGCAGCCCCCAACTAGTAAATGAGCAGTACTTC. This gives the protein CASSPQLVNEQYF.

The rearrangement uses TRBV30 and TRBJ2-2; 8 positions match TRBD2. Germline V lookup: CDR1 GTSNPN, CDR2 SVGIG (reference sequence). CDR3 length: 14 amino acids. V trimming: 2 bases; J trimming: 3 bases; junction bases outside the gene matches: 2. DNA for the CDR3: TGTGCCTGGAGTACTAGCGGCTACACCGGGGAGCTGTTTTTT. Translating it yields CAWSTSGYTGELFF.

The chain carries TRBV5-4 and TRBJ1-2; D is unclear. Germline V CDR1 and CDR2: SGHNT, YYREEE (reference sequence). This CDR3 has 13 amino acids. V shed 4 bases and J shed 0 bases, with 7 bases lying between them. CDR3 protein: CASSPSANYGYTF. CDR3 nucleotide sequence: TGTGCCAGCAGCCCCTCCGCTAACTATGGCTACACCTTC.

The V call is TRBV7-9, the J call TRBJ1-2; TRBD1 agrees at 7 bases. This CDR3 has 14 residues. Germline V gives CDR1 SEHNR, CDR2 FQNEAQ (reference sequence). V lost 4 bases, J lost 0 bases, and 2 bases stayed unmatched. The DNA of the CDR3 is TGTGCCAGCAGCTACGGGACAGCTAACTATGGCTACACCTTC. It codes for CASSYGTANYGYTF. The whole variable domain, remainder taken from reference TRBV7-9 and TRBJ1-2, is DTGVSQNPRHKITKRGQNVTFRCDPISEHNRLYWYRQTLGQGPEFLTYFQNEAQLEKSRLLSDRFSAERPKGSFSTLEIQRTEQGDSAMYLCASSYGTANYGYTFGSGTRLTVV.

The chain links TRBV4-1 to TRBJ1-1, with D perhaps matching TRBD1 (5 bases). Germline CDR1 reads MGHRA; CDR2 reads YSYEKL. The CDR3 loop spans 15 amino acids. Trimming removed 0 bases at V and 5 bases at J, with 13 bases between. CDR3 DNA: TGCGCCAGCAGCCAAGACTGGCAGGGCAGGACTGAAGCTTTCTTT. It encodes CASSQDWQGRTEAFF.

The table lists this clone with a few counts. The CDR3 sequence: CASSLASSQALHF. CDR3 nucleotide sequence: TGTGCCAGCAGCTTAGCTTCTTCCCAGGCCCTCCACTTT. The chain is built from TRBV11-2 and TRBJ1-6; D gene ambiguous. Germline-derived CDR1 and CDR2 are SGHAT and FQNNGV. The CDR3 spans 13 residues. Trimming cost V 1 base and J 14 bases, with 12 bases left between them.

The V gene is TRBV7-3, the J gene TRBJ2-3; D is unclear. The CDR3 is 15 residues long. Trimming pared 4 bases from V and 1 base from J, leaving 12 bases between. Germline V CDR1 and CDR2: SGHTA, FQGTGA. The CDR3 sequence: CASSSALAGTDTQYF. DNA for the CDR3: TGTGCCAGCAGCTCCGCTCTGGCTGGCACAGATACGCAGTATTTT.

The rearrangement joins TRBV5-1 to TRBJ2-7; 11 nucleotides line up with TRBD1. The trim removed 0 bases at V and 2 bases at J, leaving 10 bases unmatched. The CDR3 consists of 18 residues. The germline V gene encodes CDR1 SGHRS and CDR2 YFSETQ. CDR3 sequence (DNA): TGCGCCAGCAGCTTGGATTCGGACAGGGGGCGTAATCCCTACGAGCAGTACTTC. It translates to CASSLDSDRGRNPYEQYF. The whole variable domain, remainder taken from reference TRBV5-1 and TRBJ2-7, is KAGVTQTPRYLIKTRGQQVTLSCSPISGHRSVSWYQQTPGQGLQFLFEYFSETQRNKGNFPGRFSGRQFSNSRSEMNVSTLELGDSALYLCASSLDSDRGRNPYEQYFGPGTRLTVT.

The rearrangement joins TRBV10-3 to TRBJ2-3, with 8 bases fitting TRBD2. CDR3 length: 15 residues. With V trimmed by 6 bases and J by 3 bases, 8 bases remained unmatched. The germline V gene encodes CDR1 ENHRY and CDR2 SYGVKD. This chain's CDR3 is CAIRGSGERTDTQYF. As DNA, the CDR3 is TGTGCCATCAGGGGTAGCGGGGAGAGGACAGATACGCAGTATTTT.

The V call is TRBV6-4, the J call TRBJ2-3; D might be TRBD2 (5 bases). V was cut by 11 bases and J by 5 bases, with 17 bases left in between. Germline CDR1 MRHNA, CDR2 SNTAGT. The CDR3 covers 13 residues. CDR3 region: CARLEVRRDTQYF. In DNA form, the CDR3 reads TGTGCCCGCTTGGAGGTGCGCCGAGATACGCAGTATTTT.